This T cell receptor (beta chain) was sequenced during a study of Graves' ophthalmopathy and Graves' hyperthyroidism. Amplified material comprised TCR beta CDR3 regions derived from RNA transcripts. A first-round RT-PCR used HTBI primers, followed by a second-round multiplex PCR. MiXCR was run by TCRdb on the multiplex PCR reads, yielding one entry per CDR3 protein. The sample includes roughly 700,000 distinct CDR3 sequences, 40% of them seen just once. Moderately to severely active ophthalmopathy under 3 months, CAS at least 3, NOSPECS at least 4. From germline, CDR1 is SGHAT and CDR2 FQNNGV. J gave up 4 bases and V 2 bases, and 10 bases lay outside the gene matches. The CDR3 loop spans 16 amino acids.

Sequenced: peripheral blood. The sequence came from an adult man with Graves' ophthalmopathy. The gene calls are TRBV11-2 and TRBJ1-1, with 7 bases aligning to TRBD1. The CDR3 bases are TGTGCCAGCAGCTTAAAAAGTACGGCAGGGGGCACTGAAGCTTTCTTT. The encoded protein is CASSLKSTAGGTEAFF.